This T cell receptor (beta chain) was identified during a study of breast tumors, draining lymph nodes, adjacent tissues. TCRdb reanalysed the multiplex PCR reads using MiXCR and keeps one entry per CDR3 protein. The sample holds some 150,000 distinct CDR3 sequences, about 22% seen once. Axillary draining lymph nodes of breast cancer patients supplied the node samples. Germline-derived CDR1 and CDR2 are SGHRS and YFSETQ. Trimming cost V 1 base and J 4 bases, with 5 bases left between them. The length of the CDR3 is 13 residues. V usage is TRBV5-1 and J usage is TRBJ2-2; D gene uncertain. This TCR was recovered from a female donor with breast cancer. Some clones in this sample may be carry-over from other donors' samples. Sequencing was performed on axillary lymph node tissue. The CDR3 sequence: CASSLFGTGELFF. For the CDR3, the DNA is TGCGCCAGCAGCTTGTTCGGCACCGGGGAGCTGTTTTTT.